The clone carrying this T cell receptor (beta chain) was detected ten times or more. The data stem from a study of neurological immune-mediated disorders. Each TCR transcript was tagged with a 10-nucleotide random UMI during 5'RACE. TCRdb re-derived calls from the 5' RACE reads in MiXCR, one entry per CDR3 protein. The sample includes about 49,000 distinct CDR3 sequences, approximately 9.1% of them seen just once. The time point was: longitudinal time-point 1 (baseline). Individuals who volunteered at a blood bank located in Maryland, USA, made up the group of healthy controls. For the unsorted libraries, 2 million PBMCs stored at -80 C served as input. CDR3 length: 14 amino acids. Trimming took 6 bases from V and 3 from J; bases not matched to a gene: 6.

The clonotype originates from a middle-aged woman in good health. The chain is built from TRBV12-3 or TRBV12-4 and TRBJ1-2; 8 positions agree with TRBD1. Sample: PBMCs. DNA for the CDR3: TGTGCCAGCAGCGGGGACAGGTTCGACTATGGCTACACCTTC. Protein: CASSGDRFDYGYTF.